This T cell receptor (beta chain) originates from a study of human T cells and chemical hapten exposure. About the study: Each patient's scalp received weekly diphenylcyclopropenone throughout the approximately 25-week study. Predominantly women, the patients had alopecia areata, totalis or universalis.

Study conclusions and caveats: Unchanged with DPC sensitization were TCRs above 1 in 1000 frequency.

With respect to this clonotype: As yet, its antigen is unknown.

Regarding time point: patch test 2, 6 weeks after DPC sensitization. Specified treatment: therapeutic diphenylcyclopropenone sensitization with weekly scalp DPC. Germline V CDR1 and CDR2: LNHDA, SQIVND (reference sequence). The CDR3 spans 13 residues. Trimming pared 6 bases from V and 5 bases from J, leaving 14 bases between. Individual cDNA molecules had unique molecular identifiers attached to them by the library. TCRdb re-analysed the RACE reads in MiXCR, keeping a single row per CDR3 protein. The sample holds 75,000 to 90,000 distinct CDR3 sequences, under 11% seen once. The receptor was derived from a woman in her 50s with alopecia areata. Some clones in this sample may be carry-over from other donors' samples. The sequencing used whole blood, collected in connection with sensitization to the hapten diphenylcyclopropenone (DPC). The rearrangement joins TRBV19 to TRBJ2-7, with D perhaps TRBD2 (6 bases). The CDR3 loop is CASSLANVHEQYF. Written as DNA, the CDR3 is TGTGCCAGTAGCCTAGCGAACGTCCACGAGCAGTACTTC.